These T cell receptor beta chains were read from a single sample in a study of blood T cell repertoires in COVID-19. Using immunoSEQ multiplex PCR, the repertoire was profiled, and TCRdb retains in-frame clones only, with some absent. The data show roughly 200,000 clones, around three quarters seen once. Sequencing used peripheral blood. The receptor source for this set is a woman in her 70s with acute or convalescent COVID-19. CDR3s include the opening cysteine and the closing phenylalanine or tryptophan. D genes are given only for firm matches. Not every row has a clone size; where given, it reads once, few, many or a size class.

CDR3 protein: CASSDAQGGGYTF
CDR3 DNA: TGTGCCAGCAGTGACGCACAGGGGGGCGGCTACACCTTC
clone size: NA
J gene: TRBJ1-2
D gene: TRBD1
V gene: TRBV6-4

CDR3 protein: CASSLSRVGEQYF
CDR3 DNA: TGTGCCAGCAGTTTATCCAGGGTAGGCGAGCAGTACTTC
clone size: NA
J gene: TRBJ2-7
D gene: NA
V gene: TRBV12-3/TRBV12-4

CDR3 protein: CASSPEGRARETQYF
CDR3 DNA: TGTGCCAGCAGCCCCGAGGGGAGGGCCCGGGAGACCCAGTACTTC
clone size: few
J gene: TRBJ2-5
D gene: TRBD2
V gene: TRBV3-1/TRBV3-2

CDR3 protein: CASSIAGGGTDTQYF
CDR3 DNA: TGTGCCAGTAGTATTGCGGGAGGGGGCACAGATACGCAGTATTTT
clone size: NA
J gene: TRBJ2-3
D gene: TRBD2
V gene: TRBV19

CDR3 protein: CASSPRDSLTTYEQYF
CDR3 DNA: TGTGCCAGCAGTCCCCGGGACAGCTTAACCACCTACGAGCAGTACTTC
clone size: NA
J gene: TRBJ2-7
D gene: TRBD1
V gene: TRBV25-1

CDR3 protein: CASGTGRREKLFF
CDR3 DNA: TGTGCCAGTGGGACAGGGAGAAGGGAAAAACTGTTTTTT
clone size: NA
J gene: TRBJ1-4
D gene: TRBD1
V gene: TRBV19

CDR3 protein: CASSLGPRGAIYEQYF
CDR3 DNA: TGTGCCAGCAGCTTAGGCCCCAGGGGCGCAATCTACGAGCAGTACTTC
clone size: few
J gene: TRBJ2-7
D gene: NA
V gene: TRBV7-6

CDR3 protein: CATRRGEVTEAFF
CDR3 DNA: TGTGCCACCCGGCGGGGGGAGGTGACTGAAGCTTTCTTT
clone size: NA
J gene: TRBJ1-1
D gene: NA
V gene: TRBV10-3

CDR3 protein: CASRETGRDVGYTF
CDR3 DNA: TGTGCCAGCAGGGAAACAGGGAGGGATGTTGGCTACACCTTC
clone size: NA
J gene: TRBJ1-2
D gene: NA
V gene: TRBV5-4

CDR3 protein: CASSDQGSDTQYF
CDR3 DNA: TGTGCCAGCAGTGACCAGGGATCGGATACGCAGTATTTT
clone size: NA
J gene: TRBJ2-3
D gene: NA
V gene: TRBV6-4

CDR3 protein: CASSPHPPGGEKLFF
CDR3 DNA: TGTGCCAGCTCACCACACCCCCCGGGGGGGGAAAAACTGTTTTTT
clone size: NA
J gene: TRBJ1-4
D gene: NA
V gene: TRBV18

CDR3 protein: CASSDTAGVQETQYF
CDR3 DNA: TGTGCCAGTAGCGATACGGCAGGGGTCCAAGAGACCCAGTACTTC
clone size: NA
J gene: TRBJ2-5
D gene: NA
V gene: TRBV19

CDR3 protein: CATSRELAGDYEQYF
CDR3 DNA: TGTGCCACCAGCAGAGAACTAGCGGGAGACTACGAGCAGTACTTC
clone size: NA
J gene: TRBJ2-7
D gene: TRBD2
V gene: TRBV15

CDR3 protein: CASSPRLANEQFF
CDR3 DNA: TGTGCCAGCAGCCCACGACTAGCCAATGAGCAGTTCTTC
clone size: NA
J gene: TRBJ2-1
D gene: TRBD2
V gene: TRBV7-2

CDR3 protein: CASSLGQGYGYTF
CDR3 DNA: TGTGCCAGCAGTTTAGGACAGGGCTATGGCTACACCTTC
clone size: NA
J gene: TRBJ1-2
D gene: TRBD1
V gene: TRBV12-3/TRBV12-4

CDR3 protein: CATSLRAARNTEAFF
CDR3 DNA: TGTGCCACCAGCTTGCGGGCAGCTAGGAACACTGAAGCTTTCTTT
clone size: NA
J gene: TRBJ1-1
D gene: NA
V gene: TRBV15

CDR3 protein: CASSFSTVSYEQYF
CDR3 DNA: TGTGCCAGCAGCTTTTCTACGGTGTCCTACGAGCAGTACTTC
clone size: NA
J gene: TRBJ2-7
D gene: NA
V gene: TRBV5-5

CDR3 protein: CASSLFGHIGETQYF
CDR3 DNA: TGTGCCAGCAGTTTATTCGGACACATTGGGGAGACCCAGTACTTC
clone size: NA
J gene: TRBJ2-5
D gene: NA
V gene: TRBV28

CDR3 protein: CASGHYEPTYEQYF
CDR3 DNA: TGTGCCAGCGGCCACTACGAACCCACCTACGAGCAGTACTTC
clone size: few
J gene: TRBJ2-7
D gene: NA
V gene: TRBV25-1

CDR3 protein: CASSNRGQPENEQFF
CDR3 DNA: TGTGCCAGTAGTAATAGGGGACAGCCTGAAAATGAGCAGTTCTTC
clone size: NA
J gene: TRBJ2-1
D gene: TRBD1
V gene: TRBV19

CDR3 protein: CASARQGRSYEQYF
CDR3 DNA: TGTGCCAGCGCCCGACAGGGCCGCTCCTACGAGCAGTACTTC
clone size: NA
J gene: TRBJ2-7
D gene: TRBD1
V gene: TRBV5-4

CDR3 protein: CASSLSQVGYEQYF
CDR3 DNA: TGTGCCAGCAGCTTGTCACAGGTGGGTTACGAGCAGTACTTC
clone size: NA
J gene: TRBJ2-7
D gene: NA
V gene: TRBV5-5

CDR3 protein: CASSPTGWADGHTF
CDR3 DNA: TGCGCCAGCAGCCCGACAGGGTGGGCTGATGGCCACACCTTC
clone size: once
J gene: TRBJ1-2
D gene: TRBD1
V gene: TRBV5-1

CDR3 protein: CASSPQPLYNEQFF
CDR3 DNA: TGTGCCAGCAGTCCGCAACCACTCTACAATGAGCAGTTCTTC
clone size: NA
J gene: TRBJ2-1
D gene: NA
V gene: TRBV27

CDR3 protein: CASSQAQSGRFYNEQFF
CDR3 DNA: TGTGCCAGCAGCCAAGCACAGAGCGGTCGGTTTTACAATGAGCAGTTCTTC
clone size: NA
J gene: TRBJ2-1
D gene: NA
V gene: TRBV3-1/TRBV3-2

CDR3 protein: CASSGTGEQPQHF
CDR3 DNA: TGTGCCAGTAGCGGGACAGGAGAACAGCCCCAGCATTTT
clone size: NA
J gene: TRBJ1-5
D gene: TRBD1
V gene: TRBV19

CDR3 protein: CAWSVILAGVITGELFF
CDR3 DNA: TGTGCCTGGAGTGTAATCCTAGCGGGAGTAATTACCGGGGAGCTGTTTTTT
clone size: NA
J gene: TRBJ2-2
D gene: TRBD2
V gene: TRBV30

CDR3 protein: CASSHGQYNQPQHF
CDR3 DNA: TGTGCCAGCAGTCATGGACAGTATAATCAGCCCCAGCATTTT
clone size: NA
J gene: TRBJ1-5
D gene: NA
V gene: TRBV13

CDR3 protein: CASSFQGGLNYEQYF
CDR3 DNA: TGCGCCAGCAGCTTTCAGGGGGGACTCAACTACGAGCAGTACTTC
clone size: once
J gene: TRBJ2-7
D gene: NA
V gene: TRBV5-1

CDR3 protein: CASSLTTSEVDTQYF
CDR3 DNA: TGTGCCAGCAGCTTAACCACTAGTGAAGTAGATACGCAGTATTTT
clone size: NA
J gene: TRBJ2-3
D gene: NA
V gene: TRBV7-8

CDR3 protein: CASSQVPGGEQYF
CDR3 DNA: TGTGCCAGCAGCCAAGTCCCAGGGGGCGAGCAGTACTTC
clone size: NA
J gene: TRBJ2-7
D gene: TRBD1
V gene: TRBV14

CDR3 protein: CATSGTDRGTTDTQYF
CDR3 DNA: TGTGCCACCAGTGGTACTGACAGGGGGACAACAGATACGCAGTATTTT
clone size: NA
J gene: TRBJ2-3
D gene: TRBD1
V gene: TRBV24-1

CDR3 protein: CAWGTSGKGGELFF
CDR3 DNA: TGTGCCTGGGGGACTAGCGGGAAAGGCGGGGAGCTGTTTTTT
clone size: NA
J gene: TRBJ2-2
D gene: TRBD2
V gene: TRBV30

CDR3 protein: CASSQVGGDEAFF
CDR3 DNA: TGTGCCAGCAGCCAAGTGGGAGGAGATGAAGCTTTCTTT
clone size: NA
J gene: TRBJ1-1
D gene: NA
V gene: TRBV4-2

CDR3 protein: CASSGQGTDTQYF
CDR3 DNA: TGTGCCAGCAGCGGACAGGGCACAGATACGCAGTATTTT
clone size: NA
J gene: TRBJ2-3
D gene: TRBD1
V gene: TRBV2

CDR3 protein: CASSSRQGAYGYTF
CDR3 DNA: TGCGCCAGCAGCAGCCGACAGGGGGCATATGGCTACACCTTC
clone size: NA
J gene: TRBJ1-2
D gene: TRBD1
V gene: TRBV5-1

CDR3 protein: CASSGETGGEQYF
CDR3 DNA: TGTGCCAGCAGCGGAGAGACAGGGGGCGAGCAGTACTTC
clone size: NA
J gene: TRBJ2-7
D gene: TRBD1
V gene: TRBV7-2

CDR3 protein: CASSSLAGGREQYF
CDR3 DNA: TGTGCCAGCAGCTCACTAGCGGGAGGTCGGGAGCAGTACTTC
clone size: NA
J gene: TRBJ2-7
D gene: TRBD2
V gene: TRBV7-8

CDR3 protein: CASSLGGASGRNEQFF
CDR3 DNA: TGTGCCAGCAGCTTGGGTGGGGCTAGCGGGAGGAATGAGCAGTTCTTC
clone size: NA
J gene: TRBJ2-1
D gene: TRBD2
V gene: TRBV5-4

CDR3 protein: CASRTLSVQETQYF
CDR3 DNA: TGTGCCAGCAGAACCCTTAGCGTCCAAGAGACCCAGTACTTC
clone size: NA
J gene: TRBJ2-5
D gene: NA
V gene: TRBV6-5

CDR3 protein: CASSQDGTGGEKLFF
CDR3 DNA: TGTGCCAGCAGCCAAGATGGTACCGGGGGAGAAAAACTGTTTTTT
clone size: NA
J gene: TRBJ1-4
D gene: NA
V gene: TRBV3-1/TRBV3-2

CDR3 protein: CASSLEGLVSHEQFF
CDR3 DNA: TGTGCCAGCAGCTTAGAGGGACTAGTCTCCCATGAGCAGTTCTTC
clone size: NA
J gene: TRBJ2-1
D gene: TRBD2
V gene: TRBV7-2

CDR3 protein: CASSLSGRATDTQYF
CDR3 DNA: TGTGCCAGCAGCTTAAGCGGGCGGGCCACAGATACGCAGTATTTT
clone size: NA
J gene: TRBJ2-3
D gene: NA
V gene: TRBV11-2

CDR3 protein: CASSVNRGQAFSYEQYF
CDR3 DNA: TGTGCCAGCAGTGTGAATAGGGGACAGGCCTTTTCCTACGAGCAGTACTTC
clone size: NA
J gene: TRBJ2-7
D gene: TRBD1
V gene: TRBV27

CDR3 protein: CASSLAIGMSNYGYTF
CDR3 DNA: TGCGCCAGCAGCTTGGCCATCGGGATGTCTAACTATGGCTACACCTTC
clone size: NA
J gene: TRBJ1-2
D gene: NA
V gene: TRBV5-1

CDR3 protein: CASSQDFTLTGLAGGAAETQYF
CDR3 DNA: TGTGCCAGCAGCCAAGATTTTACCCTAACGGGACTAGCGGGAGGGGCAGCAGAGACCCAGTACTTC
clone size: NA
J gene: TRBJ2-5
D gene: TRBD2
V gene: TRBV4-2

CDR3 protein: CSVRTTLYEQYF
CDR3 DNA: TGCAGCGTGAGGACAACTCTCTACGAGCAGTACTTC
clone size: NA
J gene: TRBJ2-7
D gene: NA
V gene: TRBV29-1

CDR3 protein: CASSHQGGEKLFF
CDR3 DNA: TGTGCCAGCAGCCATCAGGGGGGAGAAAAACTGTTTTTT
clone size: NA
J gene: TRBJ1-4
D gene: TRBD1
V gene: TRBV7-9